One and the same sample provided the 18 T cell receptor beta chains below, sequenced in a study of shared clonotypes between healthy human individuals (dated by TCRdb to the early 2020s). The library was prepared using the immunoSEQ multiplex PCR assay. TCRdb carries this immuneACCESS record with in-frame sequences only. Its versions omit some clonotypes, under half of them owing to an unresolved V gene in the studies checked, with the rest unexplained. The sample records fewer than 850,000 clones, 90% of which are singletons. About 33% of the sample is held by the ten biggest clonotypes. The sequenced sample was memory CD8+ T cells from PBMCs. Per the publication, the cell subset or site label means: CD45RO+ cells pooled with CCR7-negative TemRA cells. Receptors were obtained from a man aged 18 to 29 in good health. Some clones in this sample may be carry-over from other donors' samples.

The chain couples TRBV29-1 to TRBJ2-2, with a weak D call TRBD1 (5 bases). CDR3 length: 13 amino acids. Trimming left V 4 bases short and J 7 bases short, with 13 bases between. Per the germline V gene, CDR1 is SQVTM and CDR2 is ANQGSEA. The CDR3 sequence: CSVVGRVSGELFF. In DNA form, the CDR3 reads TGCAGCGTTGTCGGCAGGGTCAGCGGGGAGCTGTTTTTT.

The chain is built from TRBV11-2 and TRBJ2-5; TRBD2 agrees at 9 bases. The trim removed 5 bases at V and 3 bases at J, leaving 7 bases unmatched. Germline V gene data show CDR1 as SGHAT and CDR2 as FQNNGV. The CDR3 is made up of 15 amino acids. CDR3 protein: CASSHPGGGEETQYF. DNA of the CDR3: TGTGCCAGCAGCCACCCCGGCGGGGGGGAAGAGACCCAGTACTTC.

The rearrangement uses TRBV5-1 and TRBJ2-1; TRBD2 agrees at 9 bases. CDR3 length: 21 residues. After removal of 0 bases from V and 4 bases from J, the junction contained 20 bases not matched to a gene. From germline, CDR1 is SGHRS and CDR2 YFSETQ. CDR3 protein: CASSLASLEGAAGGWYNEQFF. CDR3 in DNA: TGCGCCAGCAGCTTGGCCTCGTTGGAGGGGGCGGCGGGAGGGTGGTACAATGAGCAGTTCTTC.

The chain links TRBV15 to TRBJ1-5, with D possibly matching TRBD1 (5 bases). Germline V gene lookup returns CDR1 LNHNV and CDR2 YYDKDF (reference sequence). V lost 2 bases and J lost 3, with 11 bases in between. The CDR3 has 15 amino acids. The CDR3 sequence: CATSRLRGPNQPQHF. The CDR3 DNA reads TGTGCCACCAGCAGACTAAGGGGCCCCAATCAGCCCCAGCATTTT. The full variable domain, in which reference TRBV15 and TRBJ1-5 provide the parts outside the CDR3, is DAMVIQNPRYQVTQFGKPVTLSCSQTLNHNVMYWYQQKSSQAPKLLFHYYDKDFNNEADTPDNFQSRRPNTSFCFLDIRSPGLGDTAMYLCATSRLRGPNQPQHFGDGTRLSIL.

The chain uses TRBV27 and TRBJ1-5; 9 bases align to TRBD1. J gave up 1 base and V 5 bases, and 6 bases lay outside the gene matches. The V gene's germline CDR1 is MNHEY and CDR2 SMNVEV (reference sequence). The CDR3 extends over 16 amino acids. The CDR3 here is CASSQGTGLSNQPQHF. In DNA form, the CDR3 reads TGTGCCAGCAGTCAAGGGACAGGGTTAAGCAATCAGCCCCAGCATTTT.

The chain uses TRBV28 and TRBJ1-2; 10 bases are a match to TRBD1. The germline gives CDR1 MDHEN, CDR2 SYDVKM. The CDR3 runs 16 residues. V dropped 6 bases and J dropped 6; count of bases not matched to a gene: 13. CDR3 loop: CASRAGTGEIVNGYTF. DNA of the CDR3: TGTGCCAGCAGGGCCGGGACAGGGGAGATTGTTAATGGCTACACCTTC.

The V gene is TRBV27, the J gene TRBJ2-7; 16 bases agree with TRBD2. Per the germline V gene, CDR1 is MNHEY and CDR2 is SMNVEV (reference sequence). CDR3 length equals 16 residues. Trimming removed 10 bases from V and 0 bases from J; junction bases left unmatched: 6. The CDR3 DNA reads as TGTGCCACTAGGGGGACTAGCGGGAGGGCCTCCTACGAGCAGTACTTC. This translates into CATRGTSGRASYEQYF.

This clone has just one count. The chain's CDR3 is CSVGGISYEQYF. The CDR3 bases are TGCAGCGTGGGGGGCATCTCCTACGAGCAGTACTTC. The V and J genes are TRBV29-1 and TRBJ2-7, with D possibly called TRBD1 or TRBD2 (6 bases each). The CDR3 has 12 amino acids. The V and J ends lost 6 bases and 0 bases respectively, with 9 bases between them. Germline values: CDR1 SQVTM, CDR2 ANQGSEA.

The genes are TRBV19 and TRBJ2-6, with a possible D match to TRBD1 (6 bases). V lost 8 bases and J 4 bases, leaving 12 bases between the germline ends. Germline CDR1 and CDR2: LNHDA and SQIVND (reference sequence). CDR3 length: 14 amino acids. In DNA, the CDR3 is TGTGCCAGTTTAGGGGGTCCCGGGGCCAACGTCCTGACTTTC. Translated, it gives CASLGGPGANVLTF.

The rearrangement uses TRBV12-5 and TRBJ2-3, with 9 bases lining up with TRBD2. CDR1 is LGHNT and CDR2 is FRNRAP in the germline V gene. V lost 7 bases, J lost 7 bases, and 9 bases stayed unmatched. The CDR3 extends over 14 amino acids. In DNA, the CDR3 is TGTGCTAGTGCCACGTGGCGGGAGGGGTATACGCAGTATTTT. Its protein product is CASATWREGYTQYF.

The chain recombines TRBV18 with TRBJ2-3; perhaps TRBD2 as D (6 bases). The CDR3 covers 20 residues. The V end was cut by 0 bases, the J end by 6 bases, with 28 bases between. CDR1 and CDR2 (germline): KGHSH, LQKENI. CDR3 nucleotide sequence: TGTGCCAGCTCACCACCCAATCTTCCCCCTAGCGCGTCACCTTCTGATACGCAGTATTTT. Encoded protein: CASSPPNLPPSASPSDTQYF.

J is TRBJ2-7 and V is TRBV9; TRBD1 aligns across 11 bases. J gave up 6 bases and V 3 bases, and 2 bases lay outside the gene matches. The CDR3 consists of 13 residues. Germline lookup yields CDR1 SGDLS and CDR2 YYNGEE. The CDR3 DNA follows: TGTGCCAGCAGCGCAGGACAGGGGGCCGAGCAGTACTTC. Encoded protein: CASSAGQGAEQYF.

This chain links TRBV19 with TRBJ2-1; 11 bases map to TRBD1. This CDR3 region has 17 residues. CDR1 and CDR2 (germline): LNHDA, SQIVND (reference sequence). After removal of 1 base from V and 6 bases from J, the junction contained 8 bases not matched to a gene. The chain's CDR3 is CASSIVPSDRGLNEQFF. The CDR3 nucleotides are TGTGCCAGTAGTATAGTTCCCTCGGACAGGGGGCTCAATGAGCAGTTCTTC.

This chain links TRBV27 with TRBJ2-7; maybe TRBD2 (6 bases). Trimming pared 0 bases from V and 2 bases from J, leaving 17 bases between. Germline lookup yields CDR1 MNHEY and CDR2 SMNVEV (reference sequence). The CDR3 runs 17 residues. The CDR3 loop is CASSLSWRTINAYEQYF. DNA for the CDR3: TGTGCCAGCAGTTTATCCTGGAGGACTATAAACGCCTACGAGCAGTACTTC.

The rearrangement links TRBV5-1 to TRBJ2-1, with TRBD2 matching 14 bases. This CDR3 comprises 19 residues. From germline, CDR1 is SGHRS and CDR2 YFSETQ. J gave up 2 bases and V 4 bases, and 11 bases lay outside the gene matches. For the CDR3, the DNA is TGCGCCAGCAGCCAGACTAGCGGGAGGGATTATGGGGCCTACAATGAGCAGTTCTTC. Residues: CASSQTSGRDYGAYNEQFF.

The chain recombines TRBV27 with TRBJ2-1; perhaps D is TRBD1 or TRBD2 (5 bases each). Trimming pared 10 bases from V and 7 bases from J, leaving 23 bases between. The CDR3 runs 15 residues. CDR1 and CDR2 (germline): MNHEY, SMNVEV (reference sequence). CDR3 residues: CATSETDWGSNEQFF. The CDR3 nucleotides read TGTGCCACCTCGGAAACGGACTGGGGGTCTAATGAGCAGTTCTTC.

V is TRBV9 and J is TRBJ2-7; weak D call: TRBD1 (5 bases). The CDR3 extends over 15 amino acids. V was cut by 4 bases and J by 2 bases, with 16 bases left in between. From germline, CDR1 is SGDLS and CDR2 YYNGEE. This chain's CDR3 is CASSSRPDKTYEQYF. The DNA of the CDR3 is TGTGCCAGCAGCTCCCGACCGGACAAGACCTACGAGCAGTACTTC.

This sequence joins TRBV13 and TRBJ2-5, with 7 bases identical to TRBD2. The V gene end was trimmed by 7 bases and the J gene end by 3 bases; junction bases not matched to a gene: 11. From germline, CDR1 is PRHDT and CDR2 FYEKMQ (reference sequence). The CDR3 sequence is 15 residues long. The CDR3 here is CASTISGPTKETQYF. Written as DNA, the CDR3 is TGTGCCAGCACCATTAGCGGGCCGACCAAAGAGACCCAGTACTTC.